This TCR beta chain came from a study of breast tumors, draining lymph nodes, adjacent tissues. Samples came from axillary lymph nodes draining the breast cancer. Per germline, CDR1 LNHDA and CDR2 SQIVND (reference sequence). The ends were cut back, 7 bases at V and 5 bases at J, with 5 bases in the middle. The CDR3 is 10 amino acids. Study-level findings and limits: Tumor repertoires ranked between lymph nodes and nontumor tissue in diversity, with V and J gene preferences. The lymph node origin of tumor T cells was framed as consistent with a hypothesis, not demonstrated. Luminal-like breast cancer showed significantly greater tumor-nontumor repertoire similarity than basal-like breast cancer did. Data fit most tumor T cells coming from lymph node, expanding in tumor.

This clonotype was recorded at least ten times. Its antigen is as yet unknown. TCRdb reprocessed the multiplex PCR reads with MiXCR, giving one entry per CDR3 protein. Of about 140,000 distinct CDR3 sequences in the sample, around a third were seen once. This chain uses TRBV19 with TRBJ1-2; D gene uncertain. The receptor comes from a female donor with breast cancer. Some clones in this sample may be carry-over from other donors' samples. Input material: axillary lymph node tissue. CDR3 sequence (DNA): TGTGCCAGTAACCAGTATGGCTACACCTTC. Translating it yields CASNQYGYTF.